The T cell receptor beta chain under discussion was sequenced for a study of low-dose radiotherapy and immunotherapy resistance in tumors. Study context: Participants in Cohort 1 were administered 0.5 Gy per fraction at 2-week intervals, to a cumulative dose of 6.5 Gy.

Priming of first-strand cDNA relied on TRAV- and TRBV-specific primers (covering alpha and beta chains). PCR amplification of the TCRs was performed with Phusion for approximately 20 PCR cycles, and it relied on a constant-region primer together with a V-primer adapter. In vitro transcription served to amplify the mRNA that had been isolated. One entry per CDR3 protein, called by TCRdb with MiXCR from the reads. The sample lists tens of thousands of distinct CDR3 sequences, roughly a tenth occurring once. This clonotype has ten or more counts. Time point here: before trial treatment. It was nivolumab, ipilimumab, aspirin, low-dose cyclophosphamide and low-dose radiotherapy that donors received. Inclusion covered patients whose advanced solid tumors lacked tumor-infiltrating lymphocytes. Trimming took off 2 bases at V and 11 bases at J, with 8 bases between the two ends. The CDR3 sequence is 11 residues long. Germline V gene data show CDR1 as SNHLY and CDR2 as FYNNEI.

The source of this sequence is a male donor with prostate cancer. Sequencing used PBMCs, obtained before treatment. J is TRBJ2-3 and V is TRBV2; D gene uncertain. CDR3 amino acids: CASSEQAKQYF. As DNA, the CDR3 is TGTGCCAGCAGTGAACAGGCAAAGCAGTATTTT.